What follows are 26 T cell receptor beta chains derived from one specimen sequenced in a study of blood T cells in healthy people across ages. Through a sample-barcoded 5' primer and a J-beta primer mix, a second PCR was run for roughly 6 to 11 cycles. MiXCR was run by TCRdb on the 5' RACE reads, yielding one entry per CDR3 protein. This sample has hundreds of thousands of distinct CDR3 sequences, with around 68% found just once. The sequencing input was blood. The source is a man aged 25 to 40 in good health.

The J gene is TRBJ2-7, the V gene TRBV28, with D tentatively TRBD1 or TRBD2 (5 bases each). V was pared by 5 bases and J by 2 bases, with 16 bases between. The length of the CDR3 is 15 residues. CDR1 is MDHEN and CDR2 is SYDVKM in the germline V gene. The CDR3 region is CASSKTGTAAYEQYF. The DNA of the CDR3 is TGTGCCAGCAGTAAAACCGGGACGGCGGCCTACGAGCAGTACTTC.

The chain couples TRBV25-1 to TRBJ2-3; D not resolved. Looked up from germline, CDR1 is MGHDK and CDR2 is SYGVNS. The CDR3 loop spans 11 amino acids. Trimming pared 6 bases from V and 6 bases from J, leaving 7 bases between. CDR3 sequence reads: CASRIGDTQYF. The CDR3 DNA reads TGTGCCAGCAGGATTGGGGATACGCAGTATTTT.

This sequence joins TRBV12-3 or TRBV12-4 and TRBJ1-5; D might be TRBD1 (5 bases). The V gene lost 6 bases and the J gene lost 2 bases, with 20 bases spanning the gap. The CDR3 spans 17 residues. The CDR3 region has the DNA TGTGCCAGCAGCTCCGCAATTTGGGGGGATGGCAATCAGCCCCAGCATTTT. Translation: CASSSAIWGDGNQPQHF.

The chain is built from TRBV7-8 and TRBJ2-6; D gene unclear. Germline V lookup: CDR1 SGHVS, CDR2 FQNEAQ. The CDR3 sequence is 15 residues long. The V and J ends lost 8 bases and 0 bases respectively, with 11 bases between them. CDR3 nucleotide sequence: TGTGCCAGCTCAACAGCCCCCTCTGGGGCCAACGTCCTGACTTTC. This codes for CASSTAPSGANVLTF.

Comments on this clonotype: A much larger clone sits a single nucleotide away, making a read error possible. The CDR3 bases are TGTGCCAGCAGTGTCGGCGGGGGCGTGAGACAAGAGATCCAGTACTTC. It translates to CASSVGGGVRQEIQYF. J is TRBJ2-5 and V is TRBV7-3; tentatively, D is TRBD2 (7 bases). Per germline, CDR1 SGHTA and CDR2 FQGTGA. The CDR3 totals 16 residues.

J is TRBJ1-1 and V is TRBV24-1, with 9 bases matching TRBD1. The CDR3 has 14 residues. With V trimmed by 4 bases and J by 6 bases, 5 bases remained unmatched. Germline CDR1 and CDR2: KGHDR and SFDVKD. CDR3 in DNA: TGTGCCACCAGTGACCCGGACAGGGGCTCTGAAGCTTTCTTT. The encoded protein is CATSDPDRGSEAFF.

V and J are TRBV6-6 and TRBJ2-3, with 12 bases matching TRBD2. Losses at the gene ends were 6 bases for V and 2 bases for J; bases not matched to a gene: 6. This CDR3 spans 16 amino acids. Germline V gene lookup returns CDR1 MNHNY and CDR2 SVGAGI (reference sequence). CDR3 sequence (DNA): TGTGCCAGCAGCCCTCGGACTAGCGGGAACACAGATACGCAGTATTTT. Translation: CASSPRTSGNTDTQYF.

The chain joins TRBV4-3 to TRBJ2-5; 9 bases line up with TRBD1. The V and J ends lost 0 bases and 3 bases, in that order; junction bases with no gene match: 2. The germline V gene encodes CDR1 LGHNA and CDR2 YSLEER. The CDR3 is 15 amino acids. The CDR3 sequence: CASSQDGDREETQYF. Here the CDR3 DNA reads TGCGCCAGCAGCCAAGATGGGGACAGGGAAGAGACCCAGTACTTC.

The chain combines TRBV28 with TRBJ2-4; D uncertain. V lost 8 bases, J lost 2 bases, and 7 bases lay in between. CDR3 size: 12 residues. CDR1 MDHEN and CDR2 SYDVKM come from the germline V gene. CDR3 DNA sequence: TGTGCCAGCGCGCTAACCAAAAACATTCAGTACTTC. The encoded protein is CASALTKNIQYF.

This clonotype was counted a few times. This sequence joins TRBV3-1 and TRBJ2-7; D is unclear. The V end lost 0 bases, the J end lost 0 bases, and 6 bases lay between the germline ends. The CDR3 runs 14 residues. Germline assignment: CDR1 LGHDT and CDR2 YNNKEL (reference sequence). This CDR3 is CASSQDRFSYEQYF. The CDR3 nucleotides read TGTGCCAGCAGCCAAGATCGGTTCTCCTACGAGCAGTACTTC.

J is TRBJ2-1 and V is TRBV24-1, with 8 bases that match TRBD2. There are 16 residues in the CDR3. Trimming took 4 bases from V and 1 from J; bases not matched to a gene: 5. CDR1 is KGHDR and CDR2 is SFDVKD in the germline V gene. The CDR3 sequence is CATSDPGGSSYNEQFF. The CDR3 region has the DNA TGTGCCACCAGTGACCCGGGGGGGTCGTCCTACAATGAGCAGTTCTTC.

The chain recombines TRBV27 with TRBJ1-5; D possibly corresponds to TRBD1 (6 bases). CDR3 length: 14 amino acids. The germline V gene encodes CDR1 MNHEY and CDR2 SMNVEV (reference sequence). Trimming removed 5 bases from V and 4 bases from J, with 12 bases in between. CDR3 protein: CASSNLQGNQPQHF. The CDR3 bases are TGTGCCAGCAGTAATCTACAGGGTAATCAGCCCCAGCATTTT.

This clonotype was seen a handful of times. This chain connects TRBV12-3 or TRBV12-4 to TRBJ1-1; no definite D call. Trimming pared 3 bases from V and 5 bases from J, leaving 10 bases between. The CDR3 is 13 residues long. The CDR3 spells CASSLRAGTEAFF. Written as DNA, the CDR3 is TGTGCCAGCAGTTTGAGGGCGGGAACTGAAGCTTTCTTT.

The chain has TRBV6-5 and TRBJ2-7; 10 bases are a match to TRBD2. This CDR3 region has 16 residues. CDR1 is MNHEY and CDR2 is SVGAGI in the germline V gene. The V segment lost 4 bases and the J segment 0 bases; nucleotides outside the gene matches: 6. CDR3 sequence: CASSLSGGASSYEQYF. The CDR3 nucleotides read TGTGCCAGCAGTTTGAGCGGGGGGGCGAGCTCCTACGAGCAGTACTTC.

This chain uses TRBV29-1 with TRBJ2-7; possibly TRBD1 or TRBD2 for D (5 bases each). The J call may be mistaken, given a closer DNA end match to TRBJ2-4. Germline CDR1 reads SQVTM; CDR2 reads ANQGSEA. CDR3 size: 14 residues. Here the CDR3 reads CSAAWDGRQNIQYF. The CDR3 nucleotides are TGCAGCGCCGCATGGGACGGACGGCAAAACATTCAGTACTTC.

CDR3 residues: CATSGPVGLDWHTDTQYF. The CDR3 nucleotides are TGTGCCACCAGCGGGCCCGTGGGTTTGGATTGGCACACAGATACGCAGTATTTT. The V and J genes are TRBV15 and TRBJ2-3; D unresolved. Trimming shortened V by 5 bases and J by 2 bases, and 23 bases separated the two germline ends. The CDR3 has 18 residues. Germline-derived CDR1 and CDR2 are LNHNV and YYDKDF (reference sequence).

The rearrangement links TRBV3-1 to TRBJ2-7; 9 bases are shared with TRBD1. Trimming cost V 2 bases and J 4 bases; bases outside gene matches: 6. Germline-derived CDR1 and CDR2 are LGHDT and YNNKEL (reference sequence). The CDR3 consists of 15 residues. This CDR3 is CASSQSGQGVYEQYF. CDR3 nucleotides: TGTGCCAGCAGCCAATCGGGACAGGGAGTGTACGAGCAGTACTTC.

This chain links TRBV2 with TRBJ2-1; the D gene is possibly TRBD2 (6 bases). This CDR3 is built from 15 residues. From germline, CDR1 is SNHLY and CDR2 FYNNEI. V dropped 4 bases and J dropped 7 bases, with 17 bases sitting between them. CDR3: CASSALRDAGNEQFF. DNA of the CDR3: TGTGCCAGCAGTGCCCTAAGGGATGCGGGGAATGAGCAGTTCTTC.

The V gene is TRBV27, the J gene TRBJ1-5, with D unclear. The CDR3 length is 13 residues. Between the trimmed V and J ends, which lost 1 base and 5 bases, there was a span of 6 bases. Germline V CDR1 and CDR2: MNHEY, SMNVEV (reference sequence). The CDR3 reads CASSLWGYQPQHF. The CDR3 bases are TGTGCCAGCAGTTTATGGGGATATCAGCCCCAGCATTTT.

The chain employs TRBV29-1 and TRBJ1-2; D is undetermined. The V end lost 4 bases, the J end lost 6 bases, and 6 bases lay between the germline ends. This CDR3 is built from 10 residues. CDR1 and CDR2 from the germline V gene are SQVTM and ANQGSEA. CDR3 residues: CSVVANGYTF. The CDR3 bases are TGCAGCGTTGTTGCGAATGGCTACACCTTC.

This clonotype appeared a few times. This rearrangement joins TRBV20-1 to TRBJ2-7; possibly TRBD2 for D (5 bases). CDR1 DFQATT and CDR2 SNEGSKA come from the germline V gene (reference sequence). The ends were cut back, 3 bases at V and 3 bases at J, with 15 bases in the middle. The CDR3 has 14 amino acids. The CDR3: CSARIPGYGYEQYF. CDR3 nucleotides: TGCAGTGCTAGGATTCCGGGGTACGGCTACGAGCAGTACTTC.

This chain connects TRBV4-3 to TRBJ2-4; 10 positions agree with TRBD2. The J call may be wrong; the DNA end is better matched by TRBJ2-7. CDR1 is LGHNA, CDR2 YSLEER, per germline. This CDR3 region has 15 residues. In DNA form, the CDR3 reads TGCGCCAGCAGCCAAGAAGCGGGGGGGATCTACGAGCAGTACTTC. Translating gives CASSQEAGGIYEQYF.

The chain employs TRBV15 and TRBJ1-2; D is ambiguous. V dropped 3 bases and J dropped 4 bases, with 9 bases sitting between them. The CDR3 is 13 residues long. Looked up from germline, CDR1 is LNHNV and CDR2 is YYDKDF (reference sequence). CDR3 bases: TGTGCCACCAGCAGGAACCCGTCCTATGGCTACACCTTC. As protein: CATSRNPSYGYTF.

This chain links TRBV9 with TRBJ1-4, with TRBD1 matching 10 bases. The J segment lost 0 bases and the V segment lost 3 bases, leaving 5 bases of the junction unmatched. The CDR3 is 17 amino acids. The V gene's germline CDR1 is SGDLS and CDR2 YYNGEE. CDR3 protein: CASSGGQGLATNEKLFF. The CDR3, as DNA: TGTGCCAGCAGCGGGGGACAGGGGCTCGCAACTAATGAAAAACTGTTTTTT.

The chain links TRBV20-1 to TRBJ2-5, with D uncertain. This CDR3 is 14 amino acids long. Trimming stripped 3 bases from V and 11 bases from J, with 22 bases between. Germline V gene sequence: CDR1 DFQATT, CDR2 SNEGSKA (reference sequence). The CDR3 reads CSASDGLTYNEQYF. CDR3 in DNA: TGCAGTGCTAGTGACGGGCTAACCTACAATGAGCAGTACTTC.

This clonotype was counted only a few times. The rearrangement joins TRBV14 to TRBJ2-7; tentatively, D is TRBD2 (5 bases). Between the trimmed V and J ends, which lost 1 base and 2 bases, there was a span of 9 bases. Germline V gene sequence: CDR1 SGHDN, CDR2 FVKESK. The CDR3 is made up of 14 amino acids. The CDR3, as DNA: TGTGCCAGCAGCCAAGGAGCGGTCCCCTACGAGCAGTACTTC. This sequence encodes CASSQGAVPYEQYF. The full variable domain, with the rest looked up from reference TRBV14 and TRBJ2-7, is EAGVTQFPSHSVIEKGQTVTLRCDPISGHDNLYWYRRVMGKEIKFLLHFVKESKQDESGMPNNRFLAERTGGTYSTLKVQPAELEDSGVYFCASSQGAVPYEQYFGPGTRLTVT.